A single sample gave rise to the 8 T cell receptor beta chains below, sequenced in a study of blood T cell repertoires in COVID-19. Sequencing was performed with immunoSEQ multiplex PCR; in TCRdb, only in-frame clones are kept and a portion is missing. Of approximately 130,000 clones listed, approximately 86% were seen once; the top ten hold around 17%. The sample taken for sequencing was peripheral blood. The source is a woman aged 50 to 60 who had recovered from COVID-19.

The chain uses TRBV10-3 and TRBJ1-2; 9 bases fit TRBD1. The germline V gene has CDR1 ENHRY and CDR2 SYGVKD. The V gene end was trimmed by 2 bases and the J gene end by 0 bases; junction bases not matched to a gene: 4. This CDR3 is 16 amino acids long. In DNA, the CDR3 is TGTGCCATCAGTGAGGGGACAGGGCTAGCTAACTATGGCTACACCTTC. Translation: CAISEGTGLANYGYTF.

Concerning this clone: This specimen includes other DNA sequences encoding the same CDR3. The V gene is TRBV5-1, the J gene TRBJ2-5; tentative D call: TRBD2 (6 bases). This CDR3 contains 14 residues. The V end lost 0 bases, the J end lost 3 bases, and 9 bases lay between the germline ends. Germline assignment: CDR1 SGHRS and CDR2 YFSETQ. In nucleotides, the CDR3 is TGCGCCAGCAGCTTGGGCACGGGGGAAGAGACCCAGTACTTC. Its translation: CASSLGTGEETQYF.

In DNA, the CDR3 is TGTGCCAGCAGCTTAGACCCCCCCCGGGACAGGGGGCGAGGCGAGGCTTTCTTT. Its translation: CASSLDPPRDRGRGEAFF. The chain carries TRBV11-3 and TRBJ1-1; 12 positions match TRBD1. The CDR3 consists of 18 residues. Unmatched junction bases numbered 16, after V lost 0 bases and J lost 11 bases. Germline V gene lookup returns CDR1 SGHNT and CDR2 YENEEA.

J is TRBJ2-3 and V is TRBV5-1; 7 bases map to TRBD1. The CDR3 consists of 14 residues. Germline V CDR1 and CDR2: SGHRS, YFSETQ. Losses at the gene ends were 3 bases for V and 4 bases for J; bases not matched to a gene: 5. The CDR3 DNA sequence: TGCGCCAGCAGCTACGGACAGGAGCCAGATACGCAGTATTTT. Amino acids: CASSYGQEPDTQYF.

The chain couples TRBV28 to TRBJ1-2; 9 bases are a match to TRBD1. CDR1 and CDR2 (germline): MDHEN, SYDVKM. This CDR3 is 15 amino acids long. Unmatched junction bases numbered 8, after V lost 4 bases and J lost 5 bases. CDR3 region: CASSSSGTGNYGYTF. Written as DNA, the CDR3 is TGTGCCAGCAGTTCTTCCGGGACAGGGAATTATGGCTACACCTTC.

The chain uses TRBV21-1 and TRBJ2-1; no check of the table's D call, TRBD2, against the DNA was made. TRBV21-1 is classified as a pseudogene. CDR3 length: 18 residues. The CDR3 DNA reads TGTGCCAGCAGCAAACCGAACCCTAGCGGGGGGGCTTACAATGAGCAGTTCTTC. Protein: CASSKPNPSGGAYNEQFF.

Of note for this clone: The sample carries other DNA sequences with the same CDR3. This rearrangement joins TRBV5-1 to TRBJ2-1; D uncertain. CDR3 length equals 11 residues. V lost 4 bases to trimming and J lost 4 bases, with 3 bases between them. Germline V gene sequence: CDR1 SGHRS, CDR2 YFSETQ. CDR3 in amino acids: CASSEYNEQFF. The CDR3, as DNA: TGCGCCAGCAGCGAGTACAATGAGCAGTTCTTC.

This clone appeared once. V and J are TRBV25-1 and TRBJ2-5, with 8 positions matching TRBD1. The CDR3 loop spans 16 amino acids. Trimming cost V 3 bases and J 4 bases; bases outside gene matches: 10. Per germline, CDR1 MGHDK and CDR2 SYGVNS. The DNA for the CDR3 is TGTGCCAGCAGTGACTCGGACAGGGTCGAGAGAGAGACCCAGTACTTC. The encoded protein is CASSDSDRVERETQYF.